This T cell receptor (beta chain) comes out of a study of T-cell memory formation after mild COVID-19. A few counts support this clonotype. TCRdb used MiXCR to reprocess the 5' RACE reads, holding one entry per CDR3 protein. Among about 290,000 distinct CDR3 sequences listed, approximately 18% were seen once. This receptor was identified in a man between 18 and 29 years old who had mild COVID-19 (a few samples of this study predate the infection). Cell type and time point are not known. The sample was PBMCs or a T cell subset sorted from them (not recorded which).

CDR3 region: CASSQGNRGLPGGYGYTF. The CDR3 nucleotides read TGTGCCAGCAGCCAAGGTAACAGGGGGCTGCCCGGCGGCTATGGCTACACCTTC. The chain recombines TRBV4-2 with TRBJ1-2; 9 bases match TRBD1. The V segment lost 1 base and the J segment 4 bases; nucleotides outside the gene matches: 13. Germline V gene sequence: CDR1 LGHNA, CDR2 YNFKEQ. The CDR3 sequence is 18 residues long.